This TCR beta chain was sequenced in a study of blood T cell repertoires in COVID-19. Study-wide background: Sample material is recorded as cDNA or gDNA derived from T cells, B-cell-depleted T cells, or PBMCs.

The protocol was immunoSEQ multiplex PCR, while the TCRdb copy is restricted to in-frame clones and leaves out a portion. The sample consists of around 220,000 clones, almost 90% of them appearing once. All enrollees were about 18 to 89 years old and from about 25 US areas. The sequence came from a young man who had been exposed to COVID-19. Sequenced: PBMCs or T cells enriched from blood (not recorded which).

CDR3 loop: CASSPSSDEPQHF. The CDR3 DNA is TGTGCCAGCAGCCCCTCAAGCGATGAGCCCCAGCATTTT. The chain recombines TRBV7-2 with TRBJ1-5; D is unresolved. CDR1 and CDR2 from the germline V gene are SGHTA and FQGNSA. The CDR3 spans 13 residues. V was clipped by 5 bases and J by 8 bases, with 13 bases between them.